The present entry profiles one T cell receptor (beta chain) with its context. Its antigen is currently unknown. The CDR3 totals 14 residues. CDR1 and CDR2 (germline): MNHEY, SVGAGI. The V end lost 5 bases, the J end lost 0 bases, and 10 bases lay between the germline ends. Libraries were prepared by immunoSEQ multiplex PCR; TCRdb keeps only in-frame clonotypes and omits some of them. The sample records some 500,000 clones, more than 95% being singletons. This record belongs to a study of shared clonotypes between healthy human individuals. Study-wide results and caveats: Naive subsets typically showed greater estimated richness than memory subsets.

The source material was naive CD4+ T cells sorted from blood. Subset indicated: CD45RA+ positively selected. V is TRBV6-5 and J is TRBJ1-1, with D unresolved. This sequence originates from a woman in her 30s in good health. The CDR3 loop reads CASSKDRLNTEAFF. CDR3 sequence (DNA): TGTGCCAGCAGTAAAGACCGGTTGAACACTGAAGCTTTCTTT.